The T cell receptor (beta chain) under discussion was sequenced for a study of regulatory T cells in long-lasting Graves disease (dated by TCRdb to about 2021). Broadly, across the study: Antithyroid drugs had been taken for less than 3 months by newly diagnosed Graves' disease patients. This study used TCR sequencing and RNA sequencing of peripheral blood to compare persistent Graves' disease patients against newly diagnosed Graves' disease patients. The study was conducted in China and was registered as a clinical trial. A total of approximately 35 samples underwent TCR sequencing: about 13 from persistent and around 20 from newly diagnosed Graves' disease patients.

Overall study outcomes, separate from this receptor: TRBV28, TRBJ1-2 and TRBJ2-5 were preferentially used in persistent disease, while TRBV20-1 and TRBJ2-1 were favored in newly diagnosed disease. Because the primary lesion, thyroid tissue, could not be accessed, the study looked at peripheral blood alone. Lower TCR Shannon entropy and fewer highly expanded clones were observed in persistent Graves' disease patients than in newly diagnosed patients, which suggested clonal expansion. The authors noted that the small sample size was a limitation that may lower accuracy. Sequencing and analysis were limited to the TCR beta chain. Patients with persistent disease shared more public clonotypes (around 2,500) than newly diagnosed patients did (more than 900).

This specimen's time point label, per the study, means: newly diagnosed GD, antithyroid drugs for less than 3 months. For both TCR sequencing and RNA sequencing, RNA was extracted from PBMCs using TRIzol. The diagnosis of Graves' disease was made according to American Thyroid Association guidelines. Patients were recruited from an endocrinology department in Xi'an, China. Each patient gave about 9.1 milliliters of peripheral blood, collected in an EDTA anticoagulant tube. PBMCs were isolated by Ficoll Paque Plus density gradient separation without further T cell sorting. An Agilent 2100 Bioanalyzer and agarose gel were used to assess RNA quality, and a NanoDrop 2000 was used to measure RNA concentration. Library creation used multiplex PCR. The data were produced on an Illumina HiSeq 4000. TCR beta libraries were built with iRepertoire HTBI primers and Arm-PCR amplification of CDR3 regions. Before sequencing, the PCR products went through gel purification. The original pipeline was this. A total of 62 TRBV and some 13 TRBJ segments were identified across samples and were used for gene usage analysis of CDR3 amino acid clonotypes. Filtered high-quality paired reads were merged into contigs using COPE and FqMerger. BLAST was used to align contigs to the IMGT TRBV, TRBD and TRBJ reference genes, and CDR3 was defined following IMGT. Any clonotype with a frequency above 0.1% was counted as a highly expanded clone. Shannon entropy served as the measure of repertoire diversity, while the Gini coefficient captured V-J evenness. A clonotype found in more than one individual was treated as public. TCRdb reran the public reads through fastp at Q25 and MiXCR, keeping productive beta chains. When rows share a CDR3 protein, they turn into one entry using the most common DNA and genes. For this entry, the V and J calls and clone size follow TCRdb and not the study's own pipeline. The sample data list about 240,000 distinct CDR3 sequences, and around 20% of these were observed just once. Approximately 13% of the sample rests with the top ten.

Comment on this clonotype: It lacks a known antigen. The junction and the germline gene differ at one end; a read error may be behind it.

In the germline V gene, CDR1 corresponds to SGHAT and CDR2 to FQNNGV. The CDR3 has 13 amino acids, counting the end cysteine and phenylalanine. Just CDR3 DNA is preserved here, 39 bases in frame from base 1. Sequencing used peripheral blood mononuclear cells (PBMCs), obtained at new diagnosis, from a patient treated with antithyroid drugs. This sequence was found in a female donor with Graves disease. The chain uses TRBV11-2 and TRBJ1-6; a confident D gene designation cannot be given. The CDR3: CTSSREHNSPLHF. The sequenced DNA is TGTACCAGCAGCCGGGAACATAATTCACCCCTCCACTTT. When the CDR3 is completed using the reference TRBV11-2 and TRBJ1-6 genes on either side, the full variable domain is EAGVAQSPRYKIIEKRQSVAFWCNPISGHATLYWYQQILGQGPKLLIQFQNNGVVDDSQLPKDRFSAERLKGVDSTLKIQPAKLEDSAVYLCTSSREHNSPLHFGNGTRLTVT.